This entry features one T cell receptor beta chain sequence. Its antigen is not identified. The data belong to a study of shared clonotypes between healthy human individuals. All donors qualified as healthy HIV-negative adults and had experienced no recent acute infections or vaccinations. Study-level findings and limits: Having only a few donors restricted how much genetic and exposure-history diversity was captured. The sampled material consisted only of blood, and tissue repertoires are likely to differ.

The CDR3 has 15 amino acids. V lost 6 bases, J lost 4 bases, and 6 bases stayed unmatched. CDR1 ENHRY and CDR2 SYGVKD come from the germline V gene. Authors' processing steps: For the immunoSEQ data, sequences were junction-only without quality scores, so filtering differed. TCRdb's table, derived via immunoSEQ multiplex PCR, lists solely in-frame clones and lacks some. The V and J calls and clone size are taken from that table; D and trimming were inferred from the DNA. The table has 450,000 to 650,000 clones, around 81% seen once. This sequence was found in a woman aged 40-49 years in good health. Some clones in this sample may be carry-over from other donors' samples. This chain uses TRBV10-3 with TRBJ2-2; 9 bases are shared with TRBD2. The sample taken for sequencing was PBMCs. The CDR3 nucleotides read TGTGCCATCAGGTCCGGGACTAGCTCCACCGGGGAGCTGTTTTTT. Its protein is CAIRSGTSSTGELFF.